Shown below are 29 T cell receptor beta chains from a single sample sequenced in a study of blood T cell repertoires in COVID-19. This table comes from immunoSEQ multiplex PCR, and its TCRdb copy is limited to in-frame clones, with some not included. Among approximately 300,000 clones listed, about 89% were seen once. The sequenced sample was peripheral blood. Receptor source: a man in his late teens or twenties who had recovered from COVID-19.

The J gene is TRBJ2-7, the V gene TRBV20-1; D gene ambiguous. V was shortened by 6 bases and J by 6 bases, with 12 bases between the two germline ends. This CDR3 is built from 11 residues. Germline CDR1 DFQATT, CDR2 SNEGSKA (reference sequence). The CDR3 sequence: CSARIQSEQYF. CDR3 coding DNA: TGCAGTGCAAGAATCCAGTCCGAGCAGTACTTC.

The chain couples TRBV11-3 to TRBJ2-2; D is possibly TRBD2 (6 bases). Trimming cost V 4 bases and J 12 bases, with 15 bases left between them. The length of the CDR3 is 13 residues. Germline V gene lookup returns CDR1 SGHNT and CDR2 YENEEA. CDR3 region: CASSSELGRQLFF. The DNA for the CDR3 is TGTGCCAGCAGCTCAGAGTTGGGGAGGCAGCTGTTTTTT.

This clone was picked up one time. J is TRBJ1-6 and V is TRBV6-1, with TRBD1 matching over 7 bases. The germline gives CDR1 MNHNS, CDR2 SASEGT. Unmatched junction bases numbered 15, after V lost 3 bases and J lost 4 bases. This CDR3 spans 19 amino acids. In DNA, the CDR3 is TGTGCCAGCAGTGACCAGCCTCCAACAGGGGCGGTTTATAATTCACCCCTCCACTTT. This sequence encodes CASSDQPPTGAVYNSPLHF.

This rearrangement joins TRBV9 to TRBJ2-7, with TRBD2 matching over 11 bases. The CDR3 spans 15 residues. Losses at the gene ends were 4 bases for V and 0 bases for J; bases not matched to a gene: 3. Per germline, CDR1 SGDLS and CDR2 YYNGEE. For the CDR3, the DNA is TGTGCCAGCAGCACCGGACTAGCGGGCTCCTACGAGCAGTACTTC. This translates into CASSTGLAGSYEQYF.

The chain joins TRBV7-3 to TRBJ2-1; a weak D match, TRBD2 (5 bases). The CDR3 contains 13 residues. Trimming stripped 2 bases from V and 12 bases from J, with 14 bases between. Germline values: CDR1 SGHTA, CDR2 FQGTGA. CDR3 nucleotide sequence: TGTGCCAGCAGCTTATGGCCGGGAAGTGGGCAGTTCTTC. Protein product: CASSLWPGSGQFF.

This clone came up once. CDR3 residues: CASSQFGTSRSNEQFF. DNA of the CDR3: TGCGCCAGCAGCCAATTCGGGACTAGCCGAAGCAATGAGCAGTTCTTC. V and J are TRBV4-3 and TRBJ2-1; 9 bases are shared with TRBD2. Germline V gene data show CDR1 as LGHNA and CDR2 as YSLEER. The CDR3 sequence is 16 residues long. Unmatched junction bases numbered 8, after V lost 2 bases and J lost 6 bases.

This clone turned up a few times. The V gene is TRBV10-3, the J gene TRBJ1-3; D possibly corresponds to TRBD1 (5 bases). In germline, CDR1 is ENHRY, CDR2 SYGVKD. V lost 3 bases and J lost 0, with 9 bases in between. The CDR3 totals 15 residues. Written as DNA, the CDR3 is TGTGCCATCAGTGAACAGGCGAGCTCTGGAAACACCATATATTTT. Translated, it gives CAISEQASSGNTIYF.

This clone occurred once. The genes are TRBV27 and TRBJ2-1, with D perhaps matching TRBD1 (6 bases). Trimming took 8 bases from V and 6 from J, leaving 11 bases between them. The germline V gene encodes CDR1 MNHEY and CDR2 SMNVEV (reference sequence). The CDR3 sequence is 12 residues long. CDR3 coding DNA: TGTGCCAGCCGGGACACAATCAATGAGCAGTTCTTC. This gives the protein CASRDTINEQFF.

The chain has TRBV18 and TRBJ2-3; maybe TRBD2 (6 bases). The CDR3 totals 17 residues. Germline V gene data show CDR1 as KGHSH and CDR2 as LQKENI. Trimming cost V 2 bases and J 4 bases, with 19 bases left between them. Here the CDR3 DNA reads TGTGCCAGCTCACCAGGTCGTGCTGGCGGGATTGCAGATACGCAGTATTTT. Residues: CASSPGRAGGIADTQYF. Supplemented by reference TRBV18 and TRBJ2-3, the full variable domain reads NAGVMQNPRHLVRRRGQEARLRCSPMKGHSHVYWYRQLPEEGLKFMVYLQKENIIDESGMPKERFSAEFPKEGPSILRIQQVVRGDSAAYFCASSPGRAGGIADTQYFGPGTRLTVL.

This chain joins TRBV3-1 (or the pseudogene TRBV3-2) and TRBJ2-5, with TRBD2 matching over 10 bases. CDR3 length: 15 amino acids. Germline CDR1 reads LGHDT; CDR2 reads YNNKEL (reference sequence). The V segment lost 1 base and the J segment 13 bases; nucleotides outside the gene matches: 12. This CDR3 is CASSQVFLAGVPGYF. Written as DNA, the CDR3 is TGTGCCAGCAGCCAAGTATTTCTAGCGGGGGTCCCGGGGTACTTC.

The rearrangement links TRBV6-2 or TRBV6-3 to TRBJ2-7, with TRBD1 matching 8 bases. The CDR3 length is 14 residues. The germline V gene encodes CDR1 MNHEY and CDR2 SVGEGT. Trimming cost V 5 bases and J 2 bases; bases outside gene matches: 5. The CDR3 here is CASSTPQGAYEQYF. The CDR3 nucleotides read TGTGCCAGCAGTACACCACAGGGGGCCTACGAGCAGTACTTC.

This clone is a singleton in its sample. V is TRBV6-5 and J is TRBJ1-2; TRBD1 might be the D (5 bases). CDR1 and CDR2 from the germline V gene are MNHEY and SVGAGI. Trimming took 6 bases from V and 8 from J, leaving 10 bases between them. The CDR3 is made up of 11 amino acids. CDR3 residues: CASRISGGYTF. The CDR3 nucleotides are TGTGCCAGCAGGATATCAGGGGGCTACACCTTC.

V usage is TRBV19 and J usage is TRBJ2-5; D perhaps matches TRBD2 (5 bases). V shed 2 bases and J shed 2 bases, with 18 bases lying between them. The CDR3 consists of 17 residues. The germline CDR1 and CDR2 sequences are LNHDA and SQIVND (reference sequence). The CDR3 here is CASSISPWESGQETQYF. The CDR3 DNA follows: TGTGCCAGTAGTATATCGCCTTGGGAAAGCGGTCAAGAGACCCAGTACTTC.

This rearrangement joins TRBV6-2 or TRBV6-3 to TRBJ1-5; the match to TRBD1 covers 7 bases. The V and J ends lost 5 bases and 4 bases, in that order; junction bases with no gene match: 5. The CDR3 runs 14 residues. Germline values: CDR1 MNHEY, CDR2 SVGEGT. The CDR3 bases are TGTGCCAGCAGTCCGACAGGGTTGAATCAGCCCCAGCATTTT. This encodes CASSPTGLNQPQHF.

The J gene is TRBJ1-5, the V gene TRBV19; D is perhaps TRBD1 (6 bases). Trimming stripped 8 bases from V and 5 bases from J, with 16 bases between. The germline V gene encodes CDR1 LNHDA and CDR2 SQIVND (reference sequence). CDR3 length equals 14 residues. CDR3 in amino acids: CASRDIQPYQPQHF. The CDR3 DNA is TGTGCCAGTCGGGACATTCAACCCTATCAGCCCCAGCATTTT.

The chain has TRBV9 and TRBJ2-1; TRBD2 aligns across 11 bases. V was pared by 5 bases and J by 7 bases, with 2 bases of the junction left unmatched. Germline values: CDR1 SGDLS, CDR2 YYNGEE. This CDR3 region has 13 residues. The CDR3 DNA is TGTGCCAGCAGTGGGACTAGCGGAAATGAGCAGTTCTTC. It codes for CASSGTSGNEQFF.

This chain uses TRBV6-6 with TRBJ1-5; D possibly corresponds to TRBD1 (6 bases). Germline V lookup: CDR1 MNHNY, CDR2 SVGAGI (reference sequence). There are 14 residues in the CDR3. V was trimmed by 6 bases and J by 5 bases, leaving 14 bases between them. The CDR3 sequence: CASRLTGKYQPQHF. CDR3 bases: TGTGCCAGCAGGTTAACAGGGAAGTATCAGCCCCAGCATTTT.

The chain has TRBV29-1 and TRBJ1-1; D is unclear. From germline, CDR1 is SQVTM and CDR2 ANQGSEA. This CDR3 has 13 amino acids. V was cut by 6 bases and J by 0 bases, with 11 bases left in between. DNA of the CDR3: TGCAGCGTCTCTCGGGGATTGAACACTGAAGCTTTCTTT. Its translation: CSVSRGLNTEAFF.

This chain links TRBV24-1 with TRBJ2-3, with 7 bases aligning to TRBD1. The V and J ends lost 11 bases and 1 base, in that order; junction bases with no gene match: 8. The CDR3 contains 14 residues. Germline assignment: CDR1 KGHDR and CDR2 SFDVKD. The CDR3 spells CAITGTAGTDTQYF. CDR3 DNA sequence: TGTGCCATCACCGGGACAGCCGGCACAGATACGCAGTATTTT.

The rearrangement uses TRBV20-1 and TRBJ1-5; the D gene is possibly TRBD1 (6 bases). Germline values: CDR1 DFQATT, CDR2 SNEGSKA (reference sequence). CDR3 length equals 13 residues. The V end was cut by 3 bases, the J end by 6 bases, with 12 bases between. The CDR3 nucleotides read TGCAGTGCTAGTCCGGGGGGCCCTCAGCCCCAGCATTTT. This encodes CSASPGGPQPQHF.

The gene calls are TRBV6-1 and TRBJ1-2; possibly TRBD1 for D (6 bases). The CDR3 contains 15 residues. The germline gives CDR1 MNHNS, CDR2 SASEGT. V was pared by 2 bases and J by 6 bases, with 16 bases between. In nucleotides, the CDR3 is TGTGCCAGCAGTGAATCCCCCTCCAGGGGCCATGGCTACACCTTC. Translated, it gives CASSESPSRGHGYTF.

The J gene is TRBJ2-2, the V gene TRBV6-6; no reliable D call. Trimming removed 0 bases at V and 7 bases at J, with 9 bases between. The germline V gene has CDR1 MNHNY and CDR2 SVGAGI (reference sequence). The CDR3 contains 14 residues. In DNA form, the CDR3 reads TGTGCCAGCAGTTACTCGCCTGGGCTCGGGGAGCTGTTTTTT. It yields the protein CASSYSPGLGELFF.

With respect to this clone: Distinct nucleotide sequences in the sample also encode this CDR3. The chain uses TRBV9 and TRBJ1-2, with 7 bases that match TRBD1. The CDR3 extends over 14 amino acids. The J segment lost 4 bases and the V segment lost 0 bases, leaving 3 bases of the junction unmatched. CDR1 is SGDLS, CDR2 YYNGEE, per germline. The CDR3 region has the DNA TGTGCCAGCAGCGTAGGACAGGGTAGCTATGGCTACACCTTC. It yields the protein CASSVGQGSYGYTF.

V is TRBV5-4 and J is TRBJ1-2; 9 nucleotides agree with TRBD1. With 4 bases clipped from V and 7 bases from J, the junction kept 8 bases outside the gene matches. Germline V gene data show CDR1 as SGHNT and CDR2 as YYREEE (reference sequence). This CDR3 spans 14 amino acids. CDR3 region: CASSTPGQGIGYTF. CDR3 nucleotide sequence: TGTGCCAGCAGCACGCCGGGACAGGGTATTGGCTACACCTTC.

The chain couples TRBV5-1 to TRBJ2-5; 10 bases line up with TRBD2. Germline CDR1 and CDR2: SGHRS and YFSETQ. After removal of 7 bases from V and 4 bases from J, the junction contained 13 bases not matched to a gene. CDR3 length: 16 residues. As DNA, the CDR3 is TGCGCCAGCCGCCCTGGAGCGGGAGGGCCGCGAGAGACCCAGTACTTC. It is translated as CASRPGAGGPRETQYF.

V is TRBV6-2 or TRBV6-3 and J is TRBJ1-1; 8 bases line up with TRBD1. After removal of 5 bases from V and 10 bases from J, the junction contained 6 bases not matched to a gene. Germline V gene sequence: CDR1 MNHEY, CDR2 SVGEGT. The CDR3 covers 12 residues. CDR3 loop: CASSNQDRAAFF. The DNA for the CDR3 is TGTGCCAGCAGTAACCAGGACAGGGCAGCTTTCTTT.

This chain joins TRBV4-3 and TRBJ1-2, with 9 nucleotides matching TRBD1. CDR3 length: 16 amino acids. The J segment lost 3 bases and the V segment lost 4 bases, leaving 9 bases of the junction unmatched. Germline-derived CDR1 and CDR2 are LGHNA and YSLEER. The CDR3 is CASSPVPQGADYGYTF. CDR3 DNA sequence: TGCGCCAGCAGCCCAGTCCCACAGGGGGCGGACTATGGCTACACCTTC.

The genes are TRBV18 and TRBJ2-7; 9 bases agree with TRBD1. The V gene's germline CDR1 is KGHSH and CDR2 LQKENI. Losses at the gene ends were 4 bases for V and 4 bases for J; bases not matched to a gene: 2. This CDR3 spans 13 amino acids. CDR3 sequence reads: CASSRDRVYEQYF. Written as DNA, the CDR3 is TGTGCCAGCTCACGGGACAGGGTGTACGAGCAGTACTTC. The whole variable domain, filled in from reference TRBV18 and TRBJ2-7, reads NAGVMQNPRHLVRRRGQEARLRCSPMKGHSHVYWYRQLPEEGLKFMVYLQKENIIDESGMPKERFSAEFPKEGPSILRIQQVVRGDSAAYFCASSRDRVYEQYFGPGTRLTVT.

The chain employs TRBV6-5 and TRBJ2-1; 7 positions agree with TRBD2. Germline CDR1 and CDR2: MNHEY and SVGAGI. This CDR3 has 13 residues. V was clipped by 8 bases and J by 7 bases; unmatched bases: 8. In DNA, the CDR3 is TGTGCCAGCGGGCGGGAGAGTTCGAATGAGCAGTTCTTC. It yields the protein CASGRESSNEQFF.